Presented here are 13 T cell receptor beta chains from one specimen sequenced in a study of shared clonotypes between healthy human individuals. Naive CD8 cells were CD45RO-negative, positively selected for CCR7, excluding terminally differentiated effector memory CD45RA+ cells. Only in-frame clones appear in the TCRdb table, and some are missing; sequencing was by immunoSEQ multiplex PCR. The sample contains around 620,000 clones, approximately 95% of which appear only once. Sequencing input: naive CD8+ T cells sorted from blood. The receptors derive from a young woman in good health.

The CDR3, as DNA: TGCGCCAGCAGCTTGGCCCAGGCAGCAGCAACTAATGAAAAACTGTTTTTT. It yields the protein CASSLAQAAATNEKLFF. The chain employs TRBV5-1 and TRBJ1-4; no reliable D call. Trimming removed 0 bases from V and 0 bases from J, with 12 bases in between. Per germline, CDR1 SGHRS and CDR2 YFSETQ. This CDR3 is built from 17 residues. The full variable domain, its missing parts supplied by reference TRBV5-1 and TRBJ1-4, is KAGVTQTPRYLIKTRGQQVTLSCSPISGHRSVSWYQQTPGQGLQFLFEYFSETQRNKGNFPGRFSGRQFSNSRSEMNVSTLELGDSALYLCASSLAQAAATNEKLFFGSGTQLSVL.

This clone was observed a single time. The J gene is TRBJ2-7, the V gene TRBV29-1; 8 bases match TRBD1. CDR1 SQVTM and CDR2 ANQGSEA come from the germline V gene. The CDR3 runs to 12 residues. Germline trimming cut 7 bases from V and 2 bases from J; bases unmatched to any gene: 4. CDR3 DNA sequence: TGCAGCGAAAACAGGGGGACCTACGAGCAGTACTTC. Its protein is CSENRGTYEQYF.

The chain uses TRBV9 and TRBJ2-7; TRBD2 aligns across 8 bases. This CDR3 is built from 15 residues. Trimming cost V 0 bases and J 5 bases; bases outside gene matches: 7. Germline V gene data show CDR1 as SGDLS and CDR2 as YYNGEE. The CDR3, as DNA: TGTGCCAGCAGCGTAGGTAGCGGGAAGTCAGACGAGCAGTACTTC. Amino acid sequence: CASSVGSGKSDEQYF.

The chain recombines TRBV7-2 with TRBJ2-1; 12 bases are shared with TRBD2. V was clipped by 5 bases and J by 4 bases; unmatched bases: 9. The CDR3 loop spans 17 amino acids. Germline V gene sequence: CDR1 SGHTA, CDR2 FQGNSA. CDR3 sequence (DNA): TGTGCCAGCAGCCCCAGGACTAGCGGGAATATATACAATGAGCAGTTCTTC. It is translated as CASSPRTSGNIYNEQFF.

The CDR3 sequence is CAHGLAGPHEQFF. The CDR3 nucleotides read TGTGCCCACGGACTAGCGGGACCTCATGAGCAGTTCTTC. This chain uses TRBV7-9 with TRBJ2-1; 12 bases match TRBD2. The trim removed 11 bases at V and 8 bases at J, leaving 7 bases unmatched. This CDR3 has 13 amino acids. Germline V gene sequence: CDR1 SEHNR, CDR2 FQNEAQ (reference sequence).

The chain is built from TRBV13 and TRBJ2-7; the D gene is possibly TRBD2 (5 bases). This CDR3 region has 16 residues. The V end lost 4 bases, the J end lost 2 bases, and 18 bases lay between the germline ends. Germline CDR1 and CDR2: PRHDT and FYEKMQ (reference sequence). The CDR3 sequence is CASSSHRSGKPYEQYF. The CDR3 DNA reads TGTGCCAGCAGCTCTCACCGCAGCGGAAAACCCTACGAGCAGTACTTC.

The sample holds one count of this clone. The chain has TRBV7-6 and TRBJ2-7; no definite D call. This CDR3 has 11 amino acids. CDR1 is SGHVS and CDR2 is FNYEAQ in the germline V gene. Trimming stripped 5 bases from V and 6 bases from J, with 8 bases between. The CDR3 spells CASSALSEQYF. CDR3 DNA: TGTGCCAGCAGCGCCTTGAGCGAGCAGTACTTC.

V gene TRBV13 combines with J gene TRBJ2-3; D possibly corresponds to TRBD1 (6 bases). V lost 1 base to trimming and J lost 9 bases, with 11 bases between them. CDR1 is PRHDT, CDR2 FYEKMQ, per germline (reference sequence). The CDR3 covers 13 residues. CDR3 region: CASSLEGGETQYF. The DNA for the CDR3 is TGTGCCAGCAGCTTAGAAGGGGGAGAAACGCAGTATTTT.

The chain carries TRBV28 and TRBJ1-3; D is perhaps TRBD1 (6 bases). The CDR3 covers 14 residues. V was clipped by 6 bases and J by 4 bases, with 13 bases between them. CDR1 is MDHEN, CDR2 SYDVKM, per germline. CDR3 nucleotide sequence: TGTGCCAGCAGCAACACAGGGTTAGGAAACACCATATATTTT. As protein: CASSNTGLGNTIYF.

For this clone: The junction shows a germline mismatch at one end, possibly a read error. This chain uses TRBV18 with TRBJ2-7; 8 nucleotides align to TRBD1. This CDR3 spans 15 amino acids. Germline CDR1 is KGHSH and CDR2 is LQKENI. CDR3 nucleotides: TGTGCCAGCTCATCACCGGGACAGGCTTCCTACGAGCAGTACTTC. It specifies CASSSPGQASYEQYF.

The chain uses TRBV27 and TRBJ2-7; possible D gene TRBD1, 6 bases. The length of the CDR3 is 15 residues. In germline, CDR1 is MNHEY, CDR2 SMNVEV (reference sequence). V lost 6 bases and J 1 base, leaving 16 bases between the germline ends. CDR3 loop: CASSPLDRLSYEQYF. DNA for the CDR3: TGTGCCAGCAGCCCCCTGGACAGACTTTCCTACGAGCAGTACTTC.

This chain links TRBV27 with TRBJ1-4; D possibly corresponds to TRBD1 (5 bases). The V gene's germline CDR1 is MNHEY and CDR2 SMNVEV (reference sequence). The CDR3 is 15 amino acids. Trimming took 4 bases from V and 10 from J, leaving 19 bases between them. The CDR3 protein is CASSYRTPPWTKLFF. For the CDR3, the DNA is TGTGCCAGCAGTTATCGGACACCACCCTGGACAAAACTGTTTTTT.

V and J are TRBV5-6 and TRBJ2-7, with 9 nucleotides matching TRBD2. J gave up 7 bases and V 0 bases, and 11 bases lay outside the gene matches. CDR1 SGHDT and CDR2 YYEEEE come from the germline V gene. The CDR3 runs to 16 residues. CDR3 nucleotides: TGTGCCAGCAGCTTGGCCGCGGGAGGGTCCGGTGGGGAGCAGTACTTC. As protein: CASSLAAGGSGGEQYF.